The 14 T cell receptor beta chains in this list originate from one sample, sequenced in a study of somatic mutations in cytotoxic T cells in rheumatoid arthritis (dated by TCRdb to between 2016 and 2019). Libraries were constructed by the immunoSEQ multiplex PCR assay. The table was pulled from immuneACCESS by TCRdb, which kept in-frame rearrangements only. Such tables lose some clones; where checked, under half of the loss comes from unresolved V genes, and the rest has no known cause. This sample is represented by some 20,000 clones; about 83% of them were singletons. The ten largest account for approximately 15% of the sample. The specimen was CD8+ T cells sorted from blood. The source is an adult with rheumatoid arthritis.

V gene TRBV21-1 combines with J gene TRBJ1-5; the table's D call, TRBD1, has no DNA check behind it. TRBV21-1 is described as a pseudogene. This CDR3 has 20 amino acids. The CDR3 loop reads CASRKKGEGQGALSNQPQHF. CDR3 nucleotide sequence: TGTGCCAGCAGGAAGAAAGGGGAGGGACAGGGGGCCCTGAGCAATCAGCCCCAGCATTTT.

The V call is TRBV15, the J call TRBJ1-3; no definite D call. The germline CDR1 and CDR2 sequences are LNHNV and YYDKDF (reference sequence). Trimming took 3 bases from V and 0 from J, leaving 12 bases between them. There are 16 residues in the CDR3. The CDR3 spells CATSSPTEGSGNTIYF. DNA for the CDR3: TGTGCCACCAGCAGTCCGACGGAGGGCTCTGGAAACACCATATATTTT.

Only one count was recorded for this clone. The rearrangement uses TRBV11-2 and TRBJ1-2; 8 nucleotides agree with TRBD1. V gave up 1 base and J gave up 5 bases; unmatched junction bases: 3. CDR1 is SGHAT, CDR2 FQNNGV, per germline. The CDR3 is made up of 14 amino acids. CDR3 in amino acids: CASSLGTGLYGYTF. CDR3 DNA sequence: TGTGCCAGCAGCTTAGGGACAGGGTTGTATGGCTACACCTTC. Full variable domain (missing parts from reference TRBV11-2 and TRBJ1-2): EAGVAQSPRYKIIEKRQSVAFWCNPISGHATLYWYQQILGQGPKLLIQFQNNGVVDDSQLPKDRFSAERLKGVDSTLKIQPAKLEDSAVYLCASSLGTGLYGYTFGSGTRLTVV.

V and J are TRBV9 and TRBJ1-1; D gene unclear. CDR3 length: 14 amino acids. Germline CDR1 and CDR2: SGDLS and YYNGEE. Trimming took 3 bases from V and 7 from J, leaving 16 bases between them. DNA for the CDR3: TGTGCCAGCAGCGAAGATACTGTACAGAATGAAGCTTTCTTT. It specifies CASSEDTVQNEAFF.

The J gene is TRBJ1-1, the V gene TRBV20-1; D possibly corresponds to TRBD1 (5 bases). This CDR3 is built from 11 residues. Germline V gene lookup returns CDR1 DFQATT and CDR2 SNEGSKA (reference sequence). V was trimmed by 3 bases and J by 8 bases, leaving 10 bases between them. Here the CDR3 reads CSASSGIEAFF. CDR3 coding DNA: TGCAGTGCTAGCTCAGGGATAGAAGCTTTCTTT.

J is TRBJ2-7 and V is TRBV14; possible D gene TRBD2, 5 bases. This CDR3 contains 14 residues. From germline, CDR1 is SGHDN and CDR2 FVKESK. With 4 bases removed from V and 6 bases from J, the gap between germline ends came to 16 bases. The CDR3 nucleotides are TGTGCCAGCAGCCCCCGTTTCGGGAAAAGCGAGCAGTACTTC. Translating gives CASSPRFGKSEQYF.

This clone was detected once. V is TRBV27 and J is TRBJ1-6, with D maybe TRBD1 (6 bases). CDR1 is MNHEY, CDR2 SMNVEV, per germline (reference sequence). V lost 2 bases to trimming and J lost 4 bases, with 12 bases between them. The CDR3 has 16 amino acids. The CDR3: CASSLKRGTYNSPLHF. CDR3 DNA: TGTGCCAGCAGTTTAAAAAGGGGGACATATAATTCACCCCTCCACTTT.

The chain has TRBV27 and TRBJ2-7, with 9 positions matching TRBD1. There are 15 residues in the CDR3. V was pared by 0 bases and J by 4 bases, with 4 bases of the junction left unmatched. Looked up from germline, CDR1 is MNHEY and CDR2 is SMNVEV (reference sequence). The CDR3 sequence is CASSLSWTGDYEQYF. The CDR3 DNA reads as TGTGCCAGCAGTTTATCGTGGACAGGGGATTACGAGCAGTACTTC.

The genes are TRBV9 and TRBJ2-3, with unresolved D. V gave up 4 bases and J gave up 2 bases, with 14 bases separating them. This CDR3 has 15 amino acids. The V gene's germline CDR1 is SGDLS and CDR2 YYNGEE. The CDR3 coding sequence is TGTGCCAGCAGCCCAGCCCCTGAGGTCACAGATACGCAGTATTTT. Its translation: CASSPAPEVTDTQYF.

The genes are TRBV29-1 and TRBJ1-4; 10 bases agree with TRBD1. CDR3 size: 13 residues. With 1 base clipped from V and 11 bases from J, the junction kept 4 bases outside the gene matches. Germline V gives CDR1 SQVTM, CDR2 ANQGSEA. The CDR3 sequence is CSVEGQGADKLFF. For the CDR3, the DNA is TGCAGCGTTGAAGGACAGGGGGCGGATAAACTGTTTTTT.

J is TRBJ2-3 and V is TRBV7-8; D may be TRBD2 (6 bases). CDR3 length equals 16 residues. Looked up from germline, CDR1 is SGHVS and CDR2 is FQNEAQ. V was clipped by 2 bases and J by 2 bases, with 14 bases between them. The CDR3 loop is CASSLSHGGHTDTQYF. CDR3 in DNA: TGTGCCAGCAGCTTAAGTCACGGGGGTCACACAGATACGCAGTATTTT.

The sample holds a few counts of this clone. In nucleotides, the CDR3 is TGTGCCAGCAGTTACGTGGGGAACGGGGAGCTGTTTTTT. Translated, it gives CASSYVGNGELFF. The chain recombines TRBV6-5 with TRBJ2-2, with D hard to call. Germline CDR1 reads MNHEY; CDR2 reads SVGAGI. This CDR3 is 13 amino acids long. Trimming removed 2 bases at V and 7 bases at J, with 8 bases between.

The CDR3 DNA follows: TGTGCCAGCAGTCGGACTAGCGGCAGCACAGATACGCAGTATTTT. This sequence encodes CASSRTSGSTDTQYF. The V call is TRBV6-4, the J call TRBJ2-3; 10 bases map to TRBD2. V gave up 5 bases and J gave up 0 bases; unmatched junction bases: 2. Looked up from germline, CDR1 is MRHNA and CDR2 is SNTAGT. The CDR3 contains 15 residues.

This clone was counted a few times. The chain carries TRBV27 and TRBJ1-2; D possibly corresponds to TRBD1 (6 bases). Germline V CDR1 and CDR2: MNHEY, SMNVEV (reference sequence). This CDR3 has 15 residues. V was shortened by 7 bases and J by 4 bases, with 19 bases between the two germline ends. The chain's CDR3 is CASTPHGDNLYGYTF. CDR3 nucleotide sequence: TGTGCCAGCACACCACATGGGGACAACCTCTATGGCTACACCTTC.